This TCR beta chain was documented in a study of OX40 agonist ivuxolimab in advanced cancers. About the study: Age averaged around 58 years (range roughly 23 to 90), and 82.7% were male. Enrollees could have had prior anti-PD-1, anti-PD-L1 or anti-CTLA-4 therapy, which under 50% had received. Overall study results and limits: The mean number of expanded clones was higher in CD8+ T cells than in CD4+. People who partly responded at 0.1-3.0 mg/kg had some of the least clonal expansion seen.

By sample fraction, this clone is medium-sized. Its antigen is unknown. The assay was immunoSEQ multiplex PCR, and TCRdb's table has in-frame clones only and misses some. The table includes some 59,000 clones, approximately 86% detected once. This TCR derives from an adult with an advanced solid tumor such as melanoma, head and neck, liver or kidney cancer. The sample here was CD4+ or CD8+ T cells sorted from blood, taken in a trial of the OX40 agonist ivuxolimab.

The CDR3 spells CAWSVGLAGDTDTQYF. CDR3 sequence (DNA): TGTGCCTGGAGTGTGGGACTAGCGGGGGACACAGATACGCAGTATTTT. The V call is TRBV30, the J call TRBJ2-3, with 14 bases lining up with TRBD2. J was trimmed by 2 bases and V by 0 bases; bases with no gene match: 1. The CDR3 is 16 residues long. Germline CDR1 reads GTSNPN; CDR2 reads SVGIG (reference sequence).